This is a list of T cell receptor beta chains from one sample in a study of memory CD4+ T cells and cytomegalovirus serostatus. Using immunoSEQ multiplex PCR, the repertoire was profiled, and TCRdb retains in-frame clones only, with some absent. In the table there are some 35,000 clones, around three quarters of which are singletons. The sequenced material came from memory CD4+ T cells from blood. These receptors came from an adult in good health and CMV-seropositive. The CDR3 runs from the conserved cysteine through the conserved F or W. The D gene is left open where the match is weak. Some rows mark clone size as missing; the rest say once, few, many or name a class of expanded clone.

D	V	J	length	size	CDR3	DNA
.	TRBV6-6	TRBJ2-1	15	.	CASSPSVRGINEQFF	TGTGCCAGCAGCCCCAGCGTCCGGGGCATTAATGAGCAGTTCTTC
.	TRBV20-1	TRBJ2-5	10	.	CSAREETQYF	TGCAGTGCTAGAGAAGAGACCCAGTACTTC
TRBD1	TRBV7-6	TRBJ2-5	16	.	CASSRTTGGSGETQYF	TGTGCCAGCAGCCGAACGACAGGGGGCTCTGGAGAGACCCAGTACTTC
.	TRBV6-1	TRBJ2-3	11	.	CASRDTDTQYF	TGTGCCAGCAGGGACACAGATACGCAGTATTTT
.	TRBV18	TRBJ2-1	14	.	CASSPPTGGVEQFF	TGTGCCAGCTCACCCCCTACAGGAGGAGTTGAGCAGTTCTTC
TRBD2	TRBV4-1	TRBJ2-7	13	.	CASSQGASGRQYF	TGCGCCAGCAGCCAAGGGGCTAGCGGAAGGCAGTACTTC
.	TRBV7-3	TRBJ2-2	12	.	CASSTDTGELFF	TGTGCCAGCAGCACCGACACCGGGGAGCTGTTTTTT
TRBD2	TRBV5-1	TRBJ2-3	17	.	CASSPVWAGAGEDTQYF	TGCGCCAGCAGCCCTGTGTGGGCGGGAGCGGGGGAGGATACGCAGTATTTT
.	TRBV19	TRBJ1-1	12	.	CASSLRTAEAFF	TGTGCCAGTAGTTTACGGACGGCTGAAGCTTTCTTT
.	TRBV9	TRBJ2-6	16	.	CASSVGHLSGANVLTF	TGTGCCAGCAGCGTAGGGCATCTCTCTGGGGCCAACGTCCTGACTTTC
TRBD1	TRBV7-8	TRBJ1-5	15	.	CASSLDVAGGVAQHF	TGTGCCAGCAGCTTAGACGTTGCAGGGGGTGTGGCCCAGCATTTT
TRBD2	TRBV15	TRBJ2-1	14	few	CATSRTSGGNEQFF	TGTGCCACCAGCAGAACTAGCGGGGGTAATGAGCAGTTCTTC
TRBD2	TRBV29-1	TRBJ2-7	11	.	CSVEGGSEVYF	TGCAGCGTTGAGGGGGGGTCCGAGGTGTACTTC
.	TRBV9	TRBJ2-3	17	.	CASSVAPARGKGDTQYF	TGTGCCAGCAGCGTCGCCCCAGCAAGGGGCAAGGGAGATACGCAGTATTTT
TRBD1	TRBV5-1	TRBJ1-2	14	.	CASSDQGASYGYTF	TGCGCCAGCAGCGATCAGGGGGCGAGCTATGGCTACACCTTC
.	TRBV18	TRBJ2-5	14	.	CASSPRRTQETQYF	TGTGCCAGCTCACCACGTCGAACGCAAGAGACCCAGTACTTC
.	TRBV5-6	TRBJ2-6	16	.	CASRSRVGSGANVLTF	TGTGCCAGCAGGTCTCGGGTGGGTTCTGGGGCCAACGTCCTGACTTTC
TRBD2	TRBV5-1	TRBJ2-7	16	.	CASSLDPSGVLYEQYF	TGCGCCAGCAGCTTGGATCCTAGCGGGGTTCTCTACGAGCAGTACTTC
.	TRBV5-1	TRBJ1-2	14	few	CASSLGTKPYGYTF	TGCGCCAGCAGCTTGGGAACCAAACCCTATGGCTACACCTTC
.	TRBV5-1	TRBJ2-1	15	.	CASSPEGASYNEQFF	TGCGCCAGCAGCCCGGAGGGGGCCTCCTACAATGAGCAGTTCTTC
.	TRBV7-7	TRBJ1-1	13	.	CASSLVRDTEAFF	TGTGCTAGCAGCTTAGTCCGTGACACTGAAGCTTTCTTT
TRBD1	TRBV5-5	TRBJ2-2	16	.	CASSSSDRSFTGELFF	TGTGCCAGCAGCTCGTCGGACAGGTCGTTCACCGGGGAGCTGTTTTTT
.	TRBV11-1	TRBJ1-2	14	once	CASSRNRVNYGYTF	TGTGCCAGCAGCCGAAACAGGGTTAACTATGGCTACACCTTC
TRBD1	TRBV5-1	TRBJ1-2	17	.	CASSRGTGFTVNYGYTF	TGCGCCAGCAGCCGAGGGACAGGGTTTACTGTAAACTATGGCTACACCTTC
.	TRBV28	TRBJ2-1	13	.	CASRRASPNEQFF	TGTGCCAGCAGGCGGGCCAGTCCCAATGAGCAGTTCTTC
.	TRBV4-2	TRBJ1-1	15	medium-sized	CASSQDLAENTEAFF	TGTGCCAGCAGCCAAGATCTGGCAGAGAACACTGAAGCTTTCTTT
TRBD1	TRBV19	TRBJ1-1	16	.	CASSAIQGARGPEAFF	TGTGCCAGTAGTGCAATCCAGGGGGCGAGGGGACCTGAAGCTTTCTTT
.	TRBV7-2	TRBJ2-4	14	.	CASSLAGDKNIQYF	TGTGCCAGCAGCTTAGCGGGGGACAAAAACATTCAGTACTTC
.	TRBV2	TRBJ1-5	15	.	CASSEASNRVQPQHF	TGTGCCAGCAGTGAAGCGTCTAACAGGGTGCAGCCCCAGCATTTT
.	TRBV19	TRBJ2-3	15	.	CASSPKDVPTDTQYF	TGTGCCAGTAGTCCTAAAGATGTACCCACAGATACGCAGTATTTT
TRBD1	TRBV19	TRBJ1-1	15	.	CASSSRTGLYTEAFF	TGTGCCAGCAGCTCCCGGACAGGGCTGTACACTGAAGCTTTCTTT
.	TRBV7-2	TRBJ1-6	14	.	CASSVWDRSSPLHF	TGTGCCAGCAGCGTGTGGGACCGCTCCTCACCCCTCCACTTT
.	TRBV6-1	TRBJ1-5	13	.	CASSVDGVQPQHF	TGTGCCAGCAGTGTTGACGGGGTTCAGCCCCAGCATTTT
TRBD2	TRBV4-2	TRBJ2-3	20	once	CASSQGVGRGGDLEGDTQYF	TGTGCCAGCAGCCAAGGAGTGGGCCGGGGGGGTGACCTAGAGGGAGATACGCAGTATTTT
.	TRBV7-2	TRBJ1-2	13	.	CASVTTGSYGYTF	TGTGCCAGCGTTACTACAGGGTCCTATGGCTACACCTTC
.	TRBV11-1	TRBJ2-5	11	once	CASSNRETQYF	TGTGCCAGCAGCAACCGGGAGACCCAGTACTTC
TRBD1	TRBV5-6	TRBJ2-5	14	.	CASSLTGGGETQYF	TGTGCCAGCAGCTTGACAGGGGGCGGGGAGACCCAGTACTTC
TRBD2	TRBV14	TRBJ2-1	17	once	CASSQVLLAGTHNEQFF	TGTGCCAGCAGCCAAGTTTTACTAGCGGGAACACACAATGAGCAGTTCTTC
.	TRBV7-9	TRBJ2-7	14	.	CASSLAGGSYEQYF	TGTGCCAGCAGCTTAGCGGGGGGTTCCTACGAGCAGTACTTC
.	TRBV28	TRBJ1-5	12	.	CASSSTDQPQHF	TGTGCCAGCAGTTCGACCGATCAGCCCCAGCATTTT
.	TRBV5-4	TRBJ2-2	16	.	CASKNEPATNTGELFF	TGTGCCTCCAAAAATGAGCCAGCTACGAACACCGGGGAGCTGTTTTTT
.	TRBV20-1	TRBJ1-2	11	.	CSANRVFGYTF	TGCAGTGCTAATCGAGTGTTCGGCTACACCTTC
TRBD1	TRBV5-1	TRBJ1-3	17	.	CASSPEGQGAIGNTIYF	TGCGCCAGCAGCCCCGAGGGACAGGGGGCGATTGGAAACACCATATATTTT
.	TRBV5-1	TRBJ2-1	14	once	CASSLHSGYNEQFF	TGCGCCAGCAGCTTGCATTCCGGTTACAATGAGCAGTTCTTC
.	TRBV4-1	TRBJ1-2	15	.	CASSQGWGGGYGYTF	TGCGCCAGCAGCCAAGGATGGGGGGGAGGATATGGCTACACCTTC
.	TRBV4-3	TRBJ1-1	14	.	CASSQDPTNTEAFF	TGCGCCAGCAGCCAAGACCCCACCAACACTGAAGCTTTCTTT
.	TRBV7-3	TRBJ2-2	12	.	CASSDRAGELFF	TGTGCCAGCAGCGACAGAGCCGGGGAGCTGTTTTTT
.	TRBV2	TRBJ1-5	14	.	CASRPIKGGQPQHF	TGTGCCAGCAGACCGATTAAGGGGGGCCAGCCCCAGCATTTT
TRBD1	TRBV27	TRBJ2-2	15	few	CVTPRGQGPTGELFF	TGTGTCACGCCCCGGGGACAGGGCCCCACCGGGGAGCTGTTTTTT
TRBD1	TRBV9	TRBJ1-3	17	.	CASSVSPAPGGENTIYF	TGTGCCAGCAGCGTATCCCCCGCGCCAGGGGGCGAAAACACCATATATTTT
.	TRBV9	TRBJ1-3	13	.	CASAGYSGNTIYF	TGTGCCAGCGCGGGATACTCTGGAAACACCATATATTTT
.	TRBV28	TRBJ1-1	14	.	CASSSPGGSTEAFF	TGTGCCAGCAGTTCTCCAGGTGGGAGCACTGAAGCTTTCTTT
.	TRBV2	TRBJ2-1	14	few	CASSEWLPRNEQFF	TGTGCCAGCAGTGAATGGCTTCCAAGGAATGAGCAGTTCTTC
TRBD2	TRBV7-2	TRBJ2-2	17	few	CASSPPGGGVNTGELFF	TGTGCCAGCAGCCCTCCGGGAGGGGGGGTCAACACCGGGGAGCTGTTTTTT
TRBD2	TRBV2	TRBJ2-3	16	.	CASSRLTGGGANTQYF	TGTGCCAGCAGTCGGCTTACGGGCGGGGGGGCAAATACGCAGTATTTT
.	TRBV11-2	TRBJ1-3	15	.	CASSLVGGSGNTIYF	TGTGCCAGCAGCTTAGTAGGAGGCTCTGGAAACACCATATATTTT
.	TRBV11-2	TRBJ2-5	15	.	CASSLGDRHQETQYF	TGTGCCAGCAGCTTGGGTGACAGGCACCAAGAGACCCAGTACTTC
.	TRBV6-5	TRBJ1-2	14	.	CASSYVSSNYGYTF	TGTGCCAGCAGTTACGTCAGCTCTAACTATGGCTACACCTTC
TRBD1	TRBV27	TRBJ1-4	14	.	CASSRDRNNEKLFF	TGTGCCAGCAGTCGGGACAGGAATAATGAAAAACTGTTTTTT